A single sample gave rise to the 24 T cell receptor beta chains below, sequenced in a study of shared clonotypes between healthy human individuals. Produced via immunoSEQ multiplex PCR; TCRdb's table is partial and in-frame only. The table includes roughly 1,000,000 clones, around three quarters detected once. Sequencing input: memory CD4+ T cells from PBMCs. Subset: CD45RA-negative fraction. These receptors were obtained from a man between 18 and 29 years old in good health. Some clones in this sample may be carry-over from other donors' samples.

V and J are TRBV18 and TRBJ1-3, with TRBD1 matching 8 bases. Trimming took 5 bases from V and 4 from J; bases not matched to a gene: 13. The CDR3 totals 17 residues. Germline V lookup: CDR1 KGHSH, CDR2 LQKENI. The CDR3 DNA is TGTGCCAGCTCAGAAATTCGACCAGGGGGCCCCGGAAACACCATATATTTT. Its protein product is CASSEIRPGGPGNTIYF.

A note on this clone: This is likely an artifact of a read error, given a far larger clone one base away. The sample carries other DNA sequences with the same CDR3. The chain uses TRBV28 and TRBJ1-1; D gene uncertain. This CDR3 is 13 amino acids long. Trimming cost V 2 bases and J 3 bases, with 7 bases left between them. Germline CDR1 is MDHEN and CDR2 is SYDVKM. Here the CDR3 DNA reads TGTGCCAGCAGTTTAAGAAGGGACACTGAAGCTTTCTTT. It specifies CASSLRRDTEAFF.

V is TRBV25-1 and J is TRBJ1-2; D call uncertain. CDR1 and CDR2 (germline): MGHDK, SYGVNS. The V gene lost 6 bases and the J gene lost 8 bases, with 19 bases spanning the gap. The CDR3 spans 14 residues. CDR3 nucleotide sequence: TGTGCCAGCAGCCGGCCAGGAGGCTGGACGGGCTACACCTTC. As protein: CASSRPGGWTGYTF.

The V gene is TRBV27, the J gene TRBJ1-5; D is uncertain. The germline gives CDR1 MNHEY, CDR2 SMNVEV (reference sequence). V was pared by 4 bases and J by 1 base, with 14 bases between. This CDR3 has 16 amino acids. The CDR3 nucleotides are TGTGCCAGCAGTTGGGCGGCCGACGGGAGCAATCAGCCCCAGCATTTT. This translates into CASSWAADGSNQPQHF.

The CDR3 loop reads CASSIYATGGGTEAFF. Written as DNA, the CDR3 is TGTGCCAGCTCAATCTATGCGACAGGGGGAGGCACTGAAGCTTTCTTT. The genes are TRBV18 and TRBJ1-1; 9 bases map to TRBD1. The germline V gene encodes CDR1 KGHSH and CDR2 LQKENI. With V trimmed by 5 bases and J by 4 bases, 11 bases remained unmatched. CDR3 length equals 16 residues.

The chain uses TRBV9 and TRBJ1-4; D gene uncertain. V lost 0 bases and J lost 2, with 5 bases in between. The germline CDR1 and CDR2 sequences are SGDLS and YYNGEE. This CDR3 has 14 residues. As DNA, the CDR3 is TGTGCCAGCAGCGTAGGCGATACTAATGAAAAACTGTTTTTT. Its translation is CASSVGDTNEKLFF.

This clone appeared a few times. The chain joins TRBV12-5 to TRBJ1-2; 9 nucleotides match TRBD1. The CDR3 is 13 residues long. The V gene's germline CDR1 is LGHNT and CDR2 FRNRAP. V was pared by 4 bases and J by 4 bases, with 1 base of the junction left unmatched. This chain's CDR3 is CASGWGQGYGYTF. In DNA, the CDR3 is TGTGCTAGTGGTTGGGGACAGGGCTATGGCTACACCTTC.

This sequence joins TRBV6-6 and TRBJ2-7; 10 nucleotides match TRBD1. V lost 7 bases, J lost 4 bases, and 7 bases stayed unmatched. This CDR3 contains 14 residues. Germline CDR1 is MNHNY and CDR2 is SVGAGI (reference sequence). The CDR3 DNA reads TGTGCCAGCACCCAGACAGGGGGCATGTACGAGCAGTACTTC. Translation: CASTQTGGMYEQYF.

The chain carries TRBV2 and TRBJ2-1, with 7 bases lining up with TRBD1. CDR3 size: 15 residues. Unmatched junction bases numbered 4, after V lost 4 bases and J lost 1 base. Germline-derived CDR1 and CDR2 are SNHLY and FYNNEI. In DNA, the CDR3 is TGTGCCAGCAGTGCCCGACAGGGATCCTACAATGAGCAGTTCTTC. Translating it yields CASSARQGSYNEQFF.

This sequence joins TRBV14 and TRBJ2-5, with D maybe TRBD1 (6 bases). The CDR3 extends over 15 amino acids. Germline values: CDR1 SGHDN, CDR2 FVKESK. Trimming stripped 4 bases from V and 4 bases from J, with 16 bases between. The CDR3 coding sequence is TGTGCCAGCAGCCCCAGGTTACAGGGTAGAGAGACCCAGTACTTC. This translates into CASSPRLQGRETQYF.

This clone appeared once. The CDR3, as DNA: TGTGCCAGCATAGGGGGGGTCGGCCAGCCCCAGCATTTT. As protein: CASIGGVGQPQHF. This chain connects TRBV2 to TRBJ1-5; tentatively, D is TRBD1 (6 bases). CDR3 size: 13 residues. V lost 7 bases to trimming and J lost 7 bases, with 14 bases between them. Per germline, CDR1 SNHLY and CDR2 FYNNEI.

This clone was seen only a few times. The sample holds other DNA sequences that translate to the same CDR3. The J gene is TRBJ1-1, the V gene TRBV7-2; a possible D gene is TRBD1 (6 bases). V lost 4 bases and J 5 bases, leaving 11 bases between the germline ends. CDR1 is SGHTA and CDR2 is FQGNSA in the germline V gene. This CDR3 contains 13 residues. The CDR3 DNA reads TGTGCCAGCAGCTCACAGGGTGGAACTGAAGCTTTCTTT. Translated: CASSSQGGTEAFF.

The CDR3 loop is CASSLIADTQYF. CDR3 bases: TGTGCCAGTAGTCTAATTGCAGATACGCAGTATTTT. The rearrangement links TRBV19 to TRBJ2-3; D remains unclear. This CDR3 has 12 residues. CDR1 LNHDA and CDR2 SQIVND come from the germline V gene (reference sequence). V shed 5 bases and J shed 4 bases, with 7 bases lying between them.

The V call is TRBV27, the J call TRBJ1-1, with 7 bases identical to TRBD1. Losses at the gene ends were 5 bases for V and 6 bases for J; bases not matched to a gene: 6. Germline V CDR1 and CDR2: MNHEY, SMNVEV (reference sequence). The CDR3 loop spans 13 amino acids. The CDR3 loop is CASSADRIAEAFF. The CDR3 DNA follows: TGTGCCAGCAGTGCGGACAGGATCGCTGAAGCTTTCTTT.

The DNA for the CDR3 is TGTGCCAGTCGACGTCCCGGGACAGGGTCCACAGATACGCAGTATTTT. Its translation is CASRRPGTGSTDTQYF. The gene calls are TRBV5-4 and TRBJ2-3; 9 nucleotides line up with TRBD1. The CDR3 runs 16 residues. From germline, CDR1 is SGHNT and CDR2 YYREEE (reference sequence). The ends lost 8 bases at V and 2 bases at J; junction bases unmatched: 12.

This clone was picked up a small number of times. The chain is built from TRBV5-5 and TRBJ2-3; D gene uncertain. There are 17 residues in the CDR3. Germline lookup yields CDR1 SGHKS and CDR2 YYEKEE (reference sequence). The V end was cut by 1 base, the J end by 3 bases, with 18 bases between. The CDR3 sequence: CASSLWSLGFSTDTQYF. The CDR3, as DNA: TGTGCCAGCAGCTTGTGGTCTCTTGGCTTCTCGACAGATACGCAGTATTTT.

This rearrangement joins TRBV4-3 to TRBJ1-4; weak D call: TRBD1 (5 bases). In germline, CDR1 is LGHNA, CDR2 YSLEER. This CDR3 spans 16 amino acids. Trimming left V 4 bases short and J 8 bases short, with 20 bases between. DNA of the CDR3: TGCGCCAGCAGCCGGCAGGTCGGGGGAAGGCGAGAAAAACTGTTTTTT. As protein: CASSRQVGGRREKLFF.

The chain has TRBV6-5 and TRBJ1-2; D gene ambiguous. The V end lost 5 bases, the J end lost 1 base, and 8 bases lay between the germline ends. The germline V gene has CDR1 MNHEY and CDR2 SVGAGI. The CDR3 extends over 13 amino acids. The CDR3 nucleotides are TGTGCCAGCAGTCCCACTTATAACTATGGCTACACCTTC. This gives the protein CASSPTYNYGYTF.

The rearrangement uses TRBV2 and TRBJ1-2, with no clear D. The germline V gene encodes CDR1 SNHLY and CDR2 FYNNEI. The CDR3 loop spans 11 amino acids. V lost 9 bases to trimming and J lost 1 base, with 6 bases between them. The CDR3 protein is CASGNNYGYTF. The CDR3 nucleotides are TGTGCCAGTGGGAATAACTATGGCTACACCTTC.

The chain joins TRBV5-1 to TRBJ2-1; TRBD1 might be the D (6 bases). CDR3 size: 12 residues. Per germline, CDR1 SGHRS and CDR2 YFSETQ. Trimming took off 6 bases at V and 6 bases at J, with 10 bases between the two ends. CDR3 in amino acids: CASNGQSNEQFF. The CDR3 coding sequence is TGCGCCAGCAATGGACAGTCCAATGAGCAGTTCTTC. Using reference TRBV5-1 and TRBJ2-1 for the parts outside the CDR3, the full variable domain is KAGVTQTPRYLIKTRGQQVTLSCSPISGHRSVSWYQQTPGQGLQFLFEYFSETQRNKGNFPGRFSGRQFSNSRSEMNVSTLELGDSALYLCASNGQSNEQFFGPGTRLTVL.

This rearrangement joins TRBV15 to TRBJ1-5; tentatively, D is TRBD1 (6 bases). The ends were cut back, 0 bases at V and 9 bases at J, with 15 bases in the middle. CDR1 LNHNV and CDR2 YYDKDF come from the germline V gene (reference sequence). The CDR3 loop spans 15 amino acids. CDR3 bases: TGTGCCACCAGCAGAGATAATGGTGGGGGCAGGCCCCAGCATTTT. Amino acids: CATSRDNGGGRPQHF.

The rearrangement joins TRBV4-2 to TRBJ1-1; D gene uncertain. This CDR3 is built from 15 residues. Germline lookup yields CDR1 LGHNA and CDR2 YNFKEQ. Between the trimmed V and J ends, which lost 3 bases and 0 bases, there was a span of 11 bases. The CDR3 loop is CASSHPDQMNTEAFF. In DNA form, the CDR3 reads TGTGCCAGCAGCCACCCGGACCAGATGAACACTGAAGCTTTCTTT.

V usage is TRBV10-3 and J usage is TRBJ1-5, with TRBD1 matching 8 bases. Unmatched junction bases numbered 3, after V lost 4 bases and J lost 4 bases. The CDR3 has 14 amino acids. Germline V gives CDR1 ENHRY, CDR2 SYGVKD. CDR3 in DNA: TGTGCCATCAGTGCGACAGGGGCAAATCAGCCCCAGCATTTT. Amino acids: CAISATGANQPQHF.

The chain uses TRBV28 and TRBJ2-3; perhaps TRBD2 as D (5 bases). The length of the CDR3 is 13 residues. CDR1 and CDR2 (germline): MDHEN, SYDVKM. V was trimmed by 5 bases and J by 5 bases, leaving 11 bases between them. The CDR3 reads CASSLGGVDTQYF. The CDR3 bases are TGTGCCAGCAGTCTAGGAGGTGTAGATACGCAGTATTTT. Combining the CDR3 with reference TRBV28 and TRBJ2-3 gives the whole variable domain DVKVTQSSRYLVKRTGEKVFLECVQDMDHENMFWYRQDPGLGLRLIYFSYDVKMKEKGDIPEGYSVSREKKERFSLILESASTNQTSMYLCASSLGGVDTQYFGPGTRLTVL.